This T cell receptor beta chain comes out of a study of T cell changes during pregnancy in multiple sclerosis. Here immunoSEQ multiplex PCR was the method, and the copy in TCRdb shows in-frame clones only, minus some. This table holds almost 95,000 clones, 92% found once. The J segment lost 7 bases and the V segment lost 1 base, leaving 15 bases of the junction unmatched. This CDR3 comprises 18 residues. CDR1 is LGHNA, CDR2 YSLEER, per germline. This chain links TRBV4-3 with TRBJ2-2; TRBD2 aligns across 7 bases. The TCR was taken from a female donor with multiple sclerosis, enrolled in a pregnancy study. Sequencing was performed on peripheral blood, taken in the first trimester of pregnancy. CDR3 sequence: CASSQAPFAGVGGGELFF. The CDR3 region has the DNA TGCGCCAGCAGCCAAGCCCCCTTTGCGGGAGTGGGGGGCGGGGAGCTGTTTTTT.